This TCR beta chain was recorded in a study of cytotoxic CD8 clonotypes in ibrutinib-treated CLL listed by TCRdb under 2021. A note on the overall study: The cohort was composed of about 10 relapsed/refractory and around 15 treatment-naive patients; IGHV unmutated status was identified in under 18 patients. Partial responses were observed in 24 patients and complete responses in 2; after a median follow-up of 68 months, remission was maintained in approximately 15 patients and progression was observed in around twelve. Response samples were taken after a median of about a year on treatment, ranging from roughly 6 to 36 months. Samples averaged 255,043 productive templates and 80,000 to 100,000 productive rearrangements. Of the 90 or so participants in the trial, roughly 26 had longitudinal samples available. Cryopreserved peripheral blood mononuclear cells were obtained prior to treatment, at the time of response, and at either disease progression or sustained remission. Every sample from remission and from progressive disease was obtained while the patients were still on ibrutinib. What the work shows at the level of the full study, not this receptor alone: Sustained-remission and progressing patients did not have matched sampling times, and lymph node repertoires were not examined. At baseline, clonality was higher than in age-matched healthy donors and showed a strong correlation with circulating CD8+ T-cell counts. Clonality rose at ibrutinib response, remained stable during sustained remission, and dropped back toward baseline at progression. Public clonotypes were rare and either shrank or stayed stable during treatment, and the rise in clonality at ibrutinib response reflected expansion of private clonotypes.

The CDR3 numbers 11 residues from cysteine through phenylalanine. The only DNA kept is the CDR3, 33 bases in frame from the first base. CDR1 and CDR2 (MNHEY, SMNVEV) derive from the germline V gene (reference sequence). V loses 5 bases, J loses 9 bases, and the germline ends lie 8 bases apart. This clone has only a few counts. The antigen this receptor binds is unknown. No much larger clone exists at a distance of one base, and base qualities are not known. On a MiSeq, deep resolution sequencing aimed for a depth between 1 in 1 million and 1 in 200,000 T cells, with each clonotype covered around 9.2x on average. TCR beta libraries were generated with the immunoSEQ hsTCRB Kit. In the paper's pipeline: The data were analyzed with ImmunoSEQ Analyzer and ImmunoSEQ Data Assistant, and V, D and J gene assignments followed IMGT definitions. Clonality, which ranges from 0 to 1, was calculated as one minus the normalized Shannon entropy of productive rearrangement frequencies. Only overrepresented clonotypes making up at least 0.05% of each patient's repertoire were included in the public clonotype analysis. Repertoires from thirteen age-matched healthy donors in immuneACCESS were used as clonality controls. Held by TCRdb, this immuneACCESS table contains in-frame sequences only and omits some clones. Under half of the omission traces to an unresolved V gene where checked; the cause of the rest is unknown. V and J calls and clone size are as listed in that table; D and trimming were resolved from the DNA. For this sample there are around 250,000 clones; roughly 74% appear just once. The ten biggest clones cover just over 15% of the sample.

The time point label, read with the paper, signifies: approximately 25 months on ibrutinib. Around 2 micrograms of genomic DNA were extracted from cryopreserved PBMCs for TCR beta library preparation. Longitudinal blood samples from CLL patients receiving ibrutinib monotherapy were subjected to high-throughput TCR beta sequencing. Patients were enrolled in a phase 2 open-label single-center ibrutinib monotherapy trial. This chain joins TRBV27 to TRBJ2-1; the D gene could be either TRBD1 or TRBD2, each agreeing at 5 bases. This specimen was PBMCs, taken after 24 months of ibrutinib treatment. The TCR was taken from a human donor with chronic lymphocytic leukemia. The nucleotides are TGTGCCAGCAGTCGGGGCAGTGAGCAGTTCTTC. Its product reads: CASSRGSEQFF.